These 2 T cell receptor beta chains share one sample of origin, sequenced in a study of blood T cell repertoires in COVID-19. Sequenced by immunoSEQ multiplex PCR; TCRdb stores in-frame clones only, minus some. The repertoire holds roughly 85,000 clones, with around 74% as singletons. Sequencing was done on a sample of peripheral blood. These receptors originate from a human donor in a cohort sampled during active COVID-19.

The chain uses TRBV5-1 and TRBJ1-6; 10 bases match TRBD1. The CDR3 loop spans 17 amino acids. The ends lost 0 bases at V and 7 bases at J; junction bases unmatched: 7. Germline CDR1 is SGHRS and CDR2 is YFSETQ. The CDR3 coding sequence is TGCGCCAGCAGCTTGGGAGCCGGGACAGGGGTCAATTCACCCCTCCACTTT. Translating it yields CASSLGAGTGVNSPLHF.

CDR3 region: CASSRPGLAAYEQYF. The CDR3 DNA reads as TGTGCCAGCAGCCGGCCTGGGCTAGCTGCCTACGAGCAGTACTTC. The chain couples TRBV27 to TRBJ2-7; D is possibly TRBD2 (5 bases). In germline, CDR1 is MNHEY, CDR2 SMNVEV (reference sequence). This CDR3 contains 15 residues. V lost 6 bases and J lost 2, with 17 bases in between.